Included here is one TCR beta chain sequence, with context. The data were produced by immunoSEQ multiplex PCR, yet TCRdb's version contains in-frame clones alone and is incomplete. The repertoire consists of around 160,000 clones, with over 75% occurring once and the leading ten covering 13%. This entry belongs to a study of blood T cell repertoires in COVID-19. The sequenced material came from peripheral blood. The TCR comes from a man aged 55 to 70 with active or convalescent COVID-19.

The chain's CDR3 is CASFPVDSPIEAFF. In DNA form, the CDR3 reads TGTGCCAGTTTCCCAGTTGACAGCCCAATTGAAGCTTTCTTT. V is TRBV19 and J is TRBJ1-1; the D gene is possibly TRBD1 (5 bases). The germline V gene has CDR1 LNHDA and CDR2 SQIVND (reference sequence). With 8 bases removed from V and 7 bases from J, the gap between germline ends came to 20 bases. The CDR3 sequence is 14 residues long.